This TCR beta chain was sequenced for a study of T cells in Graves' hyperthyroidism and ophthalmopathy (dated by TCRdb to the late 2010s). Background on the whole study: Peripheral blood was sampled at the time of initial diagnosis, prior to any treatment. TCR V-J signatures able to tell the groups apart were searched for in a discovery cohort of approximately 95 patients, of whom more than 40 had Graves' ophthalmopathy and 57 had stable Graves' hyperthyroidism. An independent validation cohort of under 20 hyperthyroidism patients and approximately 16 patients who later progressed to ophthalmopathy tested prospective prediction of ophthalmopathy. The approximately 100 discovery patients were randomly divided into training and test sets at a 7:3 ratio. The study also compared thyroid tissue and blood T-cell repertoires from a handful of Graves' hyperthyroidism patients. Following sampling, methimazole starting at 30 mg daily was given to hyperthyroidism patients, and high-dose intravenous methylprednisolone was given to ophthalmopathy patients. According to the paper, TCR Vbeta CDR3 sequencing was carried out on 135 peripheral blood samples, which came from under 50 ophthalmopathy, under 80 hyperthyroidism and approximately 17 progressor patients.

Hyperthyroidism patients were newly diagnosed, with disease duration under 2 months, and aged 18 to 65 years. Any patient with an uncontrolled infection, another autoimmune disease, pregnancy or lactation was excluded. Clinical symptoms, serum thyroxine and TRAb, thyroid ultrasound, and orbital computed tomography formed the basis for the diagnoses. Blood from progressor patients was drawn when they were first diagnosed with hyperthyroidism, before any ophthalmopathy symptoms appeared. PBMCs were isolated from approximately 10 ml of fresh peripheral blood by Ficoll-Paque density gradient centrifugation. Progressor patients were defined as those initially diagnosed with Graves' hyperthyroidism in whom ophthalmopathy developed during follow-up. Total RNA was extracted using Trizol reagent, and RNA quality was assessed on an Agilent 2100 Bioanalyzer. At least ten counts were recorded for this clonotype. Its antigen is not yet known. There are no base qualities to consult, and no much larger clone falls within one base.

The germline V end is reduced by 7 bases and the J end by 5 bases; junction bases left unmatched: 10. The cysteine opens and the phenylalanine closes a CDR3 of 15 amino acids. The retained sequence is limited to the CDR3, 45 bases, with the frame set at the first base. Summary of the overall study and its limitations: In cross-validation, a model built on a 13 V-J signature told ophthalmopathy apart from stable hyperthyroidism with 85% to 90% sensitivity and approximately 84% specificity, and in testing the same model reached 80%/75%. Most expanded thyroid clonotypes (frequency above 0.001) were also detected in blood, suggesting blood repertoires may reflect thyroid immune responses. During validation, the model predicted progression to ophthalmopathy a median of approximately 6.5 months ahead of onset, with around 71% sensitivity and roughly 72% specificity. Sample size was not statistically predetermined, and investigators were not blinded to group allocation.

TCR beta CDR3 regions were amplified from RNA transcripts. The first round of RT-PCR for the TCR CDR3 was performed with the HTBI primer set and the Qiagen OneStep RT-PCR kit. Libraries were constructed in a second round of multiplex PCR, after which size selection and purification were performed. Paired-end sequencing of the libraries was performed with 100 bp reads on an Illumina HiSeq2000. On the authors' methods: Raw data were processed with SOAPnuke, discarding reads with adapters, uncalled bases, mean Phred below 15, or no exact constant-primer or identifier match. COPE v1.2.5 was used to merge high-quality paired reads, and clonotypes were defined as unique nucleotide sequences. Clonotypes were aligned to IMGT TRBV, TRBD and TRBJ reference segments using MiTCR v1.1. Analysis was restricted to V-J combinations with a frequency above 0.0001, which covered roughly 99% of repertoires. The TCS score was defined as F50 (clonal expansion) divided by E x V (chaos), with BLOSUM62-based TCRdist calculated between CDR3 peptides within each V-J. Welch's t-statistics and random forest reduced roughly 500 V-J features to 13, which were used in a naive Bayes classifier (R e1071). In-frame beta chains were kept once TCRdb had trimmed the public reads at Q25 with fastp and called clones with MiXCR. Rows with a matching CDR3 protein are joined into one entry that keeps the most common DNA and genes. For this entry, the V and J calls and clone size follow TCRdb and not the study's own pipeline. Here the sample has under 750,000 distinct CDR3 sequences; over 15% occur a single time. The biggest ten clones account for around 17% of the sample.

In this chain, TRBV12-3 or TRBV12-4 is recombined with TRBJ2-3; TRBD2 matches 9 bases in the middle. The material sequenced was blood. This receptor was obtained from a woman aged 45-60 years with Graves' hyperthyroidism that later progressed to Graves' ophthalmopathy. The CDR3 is CASTLGLAGIDTQYF. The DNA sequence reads TGTGCCAGCACCTTGGGGCTAGCGGGGATAGATACGCAGTATTTT.